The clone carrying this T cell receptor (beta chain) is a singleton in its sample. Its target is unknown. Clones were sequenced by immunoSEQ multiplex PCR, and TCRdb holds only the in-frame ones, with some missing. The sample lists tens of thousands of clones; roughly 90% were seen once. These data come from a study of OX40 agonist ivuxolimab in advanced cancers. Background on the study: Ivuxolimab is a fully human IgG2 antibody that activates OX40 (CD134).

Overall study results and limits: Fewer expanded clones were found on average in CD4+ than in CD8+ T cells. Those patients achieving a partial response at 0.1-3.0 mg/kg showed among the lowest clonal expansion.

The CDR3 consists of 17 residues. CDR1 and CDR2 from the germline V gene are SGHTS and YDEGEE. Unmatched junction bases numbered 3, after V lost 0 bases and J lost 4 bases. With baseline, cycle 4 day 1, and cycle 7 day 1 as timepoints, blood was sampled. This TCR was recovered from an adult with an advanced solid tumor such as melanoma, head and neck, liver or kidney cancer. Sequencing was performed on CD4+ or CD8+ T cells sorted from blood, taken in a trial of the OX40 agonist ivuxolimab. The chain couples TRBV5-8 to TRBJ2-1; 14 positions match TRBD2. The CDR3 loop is CASSLGLAGGLYNEQFF. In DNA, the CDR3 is TGTGCCAGCAGCTTGGGACTAGCGGGGGGGCTTTACAATGAGCAGTTCTTC. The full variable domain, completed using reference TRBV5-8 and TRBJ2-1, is EAGVTQSPTHLIKTRGQQATLRCSPISGHTSVYWYQQALGLGLQFLLWYDEGEERNRGNFPPRFSGRQFPNYSSELNVNALELEDSALYLCASSLGLAGGLYNEQFFGPGTRLTVL.